This TCR beta chain was obtained from a study of control samples from healthy donors and cancer patients. Some clones are missing from TCRdb's copy, which holds only in-frame ones; the method was immunoSEQ multiplex PCR. The sample carries about 160,000 clones, 70% to 90% recorded once. This TCR came from a man aged 30 to 45 in good health. What was sequenced was blood.

CDR3 residues: CASSSQSNYGYTF. CDR3 DNA sequence: TGTGCCAGCAGCTCACAGAGCAACTATGGCTACACCTTC. The gene calls are TRBV7-9 and TRBJ1-2; D gene uncertain. CDR3 length equals 13 residues. Germline CDR1 is SEHNR and CDR2 is FQNEAQ (reference sequence). Between the trimmed V and J ends, which lost 4 bases and 2 bases, there was a span of 8 bases.